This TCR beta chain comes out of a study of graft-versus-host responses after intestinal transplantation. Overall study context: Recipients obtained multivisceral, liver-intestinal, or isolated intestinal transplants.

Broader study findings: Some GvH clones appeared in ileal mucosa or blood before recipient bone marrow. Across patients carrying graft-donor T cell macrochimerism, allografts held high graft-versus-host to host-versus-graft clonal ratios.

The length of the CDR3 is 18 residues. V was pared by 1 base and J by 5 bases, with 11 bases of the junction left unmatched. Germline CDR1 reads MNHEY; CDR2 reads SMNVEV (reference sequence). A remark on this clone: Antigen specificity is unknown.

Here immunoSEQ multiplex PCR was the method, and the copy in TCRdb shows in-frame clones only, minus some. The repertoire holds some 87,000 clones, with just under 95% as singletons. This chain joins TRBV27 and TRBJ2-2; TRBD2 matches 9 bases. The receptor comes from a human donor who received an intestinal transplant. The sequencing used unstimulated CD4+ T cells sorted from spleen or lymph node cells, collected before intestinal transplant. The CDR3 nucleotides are TGTGCCAGCAGTTTATATGTTCGGGGAGCGGGAGGTACCGGGGAGCTGTTTTTT. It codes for CASSLYVRGAGGTGELFF.